Shown below are 26 T cell receptor beta chains from a single sample sequenced in a study of shared clonotypes between healthy human individuals (dated by TCRdb to 2020 to 2021). Receptor libraries were prepared by the immunoSEQ multiplex PCR assay. This immuneACCESS table, as held by TCRdb, lists in-frame sequences with V and J called but not all clones. Of the missing ones, under half trace to an unresolved V gene in checked studies; the others have no known cause. This sample holds about 1.1 million clones; about 80% were observed only once. The ten largest clones add up to approximately 0.9% of the sample. Sequenced: memory CD4+ T cells from PBMCs. This specimen's cell subset or site label, interpreted: CD45RA-negative fraction. These receptors were obtained from a man younger than 30 in good health. Some clones in this sample may be carry-over from other donors' samples.

The chain has TRBV23-1 and TRBJ2-7; no clear D. TRBV23-1 is an open reading frame whose function is uncertain. The CDR3 runs 12 residues. Trimming removed 4 bases from V and 3 bases from J, with 7 bases in between. The CDR3 DNA sequence: TGCGCCAGCAGTCGGCGAGGCTACGAGCAGTACTTC. Translating gives CASSRRGYEQYF.

A few counts support this clone. The rearrangement joins TRBV28 to TRBJ2-5; 8 positions agree with TRBD2. The CDR3 has 14 amino acids. Germline V gene lookup returns CDR1 MDHEN and CDR2 SYDVKM. V trimming: 6 bases; J trimming: 5 bases; junction bases outside the gene matches: 8. The chain's CDR3 is CASSPASGGETQYF. CDR3 coding DNA: TGTGCCAGCAGCCCTGCATCGGGAGGGGAGACCCAGTACTTC. Supplemented by reference TRBV28 and TRBJ2-5, the full variable domain reads DVKVTQSSRYLVKRTGEKVFLECVQDMDHENMFWYRQDPGLGLRLIYFSYDVKMKEKGDIPEGYSVSREKKERFSLILESASTNQTSMYLCASSPASGGETQYFGPGTRLLVL.

V usage is TRBV28 and J usage is TRBJ2-5, with D tentatively TRBD2 (5 bases). The V end was cut by 5 bases, the J end by 3 bases, with 16 bases between. Germline V CDR1 and CDR2: MDHEN, SYDVKM. The CDR3 is made up of 15 amino acids. The DNA of the CDR3 is TGTGCCAGCAGTCCTATCGGGGTTGATAAAGAGACCCAGTACTTC. It specifies CASSPIGVDKETQYF.

The chain is built from TRBV27 and TRBJ2-7; 12 bases are shared with TRBD1. Trimming took 6 bases from V and 2 from J; bases not matched to a gene: 2. The CDR3 has 14 amino acids. The germline V gene encodes CDR1 MNHEY and CDR2 SMNVEV (reference sequence). The CDR3 spells CASRGQGAPYEQYF. The CDR3 DNA reads as TGTGCCAGCAGGGGACAGGGGGCCCCCTACGAGCAGTACTTC.

The rearrangement joins TRBV29-1 to TRBJ2-5, with D uncertain. Germline CDR1 reads SQVTM; CDR2 reads ANQGSEA. CDR3 size: 11 residues. V lost 7 bases and J lost 2, with 8 bases in between. The CDR3 loop is CSASLQETQYF. CDR3 DNA: TGCAGCGCCTCGTTACAAGAGACCCAGTACTTC.

The J gene is TRBJ2-1, the V gene TRBV9, with 8 bases aligning to TRBD2. CDR3 size: 14 residues. CDR1 is SGDLS and CDR2 is YYNGEE in the germline V gene. V lost 7 bases to trimming and J lost 1 base; unmatched junction nucleotides: 4. CDR3 residues: CASSLAGSYNEQFF. CDR3 DNA sequence: TGTGCCAGCTCCTTAGCGGGGTCCTACAATGAGCAGTTCTTC.

CDR3 in amino acids: CASSPGPPADTQYF. CDR3 coding DNA: TGTGCCAGCAGCCCGGGACCGCCGGCAGATACGCAGTATTTT. The chain combines TRBV11-2 with TRBJ2-3; possibly TRBD1 or TRBD2 for D (5 bases each). The CDR3 is 14 amino acids. The ends were cut back, 5 bases at V and 4 bases at J, with 13 bases in the middle. Germline loops: CDR1 SGHAT, CDR2 FQNNGV.

V is TRBV5-6 and J is TRBJ2-2, with a weak D call TRBD2 (7 bases). Germline values: CDR1 SGHDT, CDR2 YYEEEE. The CDR3 spans 16 residues. V lost 3 bases to trimming and J lost 5 bases, with 17 bases between them. The CDR3 reads CASSWGAGAGTGELFF. Here the CDR3 DNA reads TGTGCCAGCAGCTGGGGCGCGGGGGCAGGTACCGGGGAGCTGTTTTTT.

This clone came up many times. The same CDR3 also results from other DNA sequences found in this sample. The V gene is TRBV7-9, the J gene TRBJ1-4; no clear D. This CDR3 spans 15 amino acids. Trimming removed 5 bases from V and 4 bases from J, with 14 bases in between. The V gene's germline CDR1 is SEHNR and CDR2 FQNEAQ (reference sequence). The CDR3 loop reads CASSPKQRINEKLFF. Here the CDR3 DNA reads TGTGCCAGCAGCCCTAAACAGCGAATTAATGAAAAACTGTTTTTT.

The genes are TRBV6-1 and TRBJ2-1, with TRBD1 as a possible D gene (6 bases). This CDR3 region has 14 residues. Germline CDR1 is MNHNS and CDR2 is SASEGT. V lost 5 bases, J lost 11 bases, and 19 bases lay in between. The CDR3 sequence: CASSSRLAGVKQFF. The DNA of the CDR3 is TGTGCCAGCAGTTCGAGGCTAGCAGGGGTAAAGCAGTTCTTC.

The V and J genes are TRBV5-1 and TRBJ2-1, with D possibly TRBD2 on 6 matching bases. Germline CDR1 SGHRS, CDR2 YFSETQ. There are 16 residues in the CDR3. Trimming removed 3 bases from V and 3 bases from J, with 16 bases in between. The CDR3 sequence: CASSSNTGLIYNEQFF. CDR3 nucleotides: TGCGCCAGCAGCTCAAATACGGGACTGATCTACAATGAGCAGTTCTTC.

V is TRBV7-3 and J is TRBJ2-3; TRBD2 matches at 10 bases. With 2 bases clipped from V and 2 bases from J, the junction kept 4 bases outside the gene matches. The CDR3 runs to 16 residues. Looked up from germline, CDR1 is SGHTA and CDR2 is FQGTGA. This CDR3 reads CASSLGSGRDTDTQYF. The CDR3 bases are TGTGCCAGCAGCTTAGGGAGCGGGAGGGACACAGATACGCAGTATTTT.

This clone was detected a few times. The chain uses TRBV6-1 and TRBJ2-4; 8 bases match TRBD1. The CDR3 has 12 residues. Germline lookup yields CDR1 MNHNS and CDR2 SASEGT. V lost 5 bases to trimming and J lost 10 bases; unmatched junction nucleotides: 4. CDR3 sequence (DNA): TGTGCCAGCAGTCAAGGACAGGGAATTCAGTACTTC. This translates into CASSQGQGIQYF.

J is TRBJ2-1 and V is TRBV2; maybe TRBD2 (5 bases). Germline V lookup: CDR1 SNHLY, CDR2 FYNNEI. Deletions cut 9 bases from V and 0 bases from J, with 12 bases between. The CDR3 length is 14 residues. The CDR3 DNA is TGTGCCAGTGATTCTAGCATCTCCTACAATGAGCAGTTCTTC. Translating gives CASDSSISYNEQFF. The whole variable domain, remainder taken from reference TRBV2 and TRBJ2-1, is EPEVTQTPSHQVTQMGQEVILRCVPISNHLYFYWYRQILGQKVEFLVSFYNNEISEKSEIFDDQFSVERPDGSNFTLKIRSTKLEDSAMYFCASDSSISYNEQFFGPGTRLTVL.

This clone was recorded a few times. The CDR3 DNA reads TGTGCCAGCAGCTTCTCCGGACAGGGGCCCTACGAGCAGTACTTC. Residues: CASSFSGQGPYEQYF. V gene TRBV7-2 combines with J gene TRBJ2-7, with TRBD1 matching over 9 bases. The CDR3 consists of 15 residues. Per germline, CDR1 SGHTA and CDR2 FQGNSA. Trimming took 3 bases from V and 2 from J; bases not matched to a gene: 5.

This chain links TRBV28 with TRBJ2-6, with TRBD1 matching 11 bases. Germline-derived CDR1 and CDR2 are MDHEN and SYDVKM. V trimming: 5 bases; J trimming: 1 base; junction bases outside the gene matches: 7. The CDR3 totals 18 residues. The CDR3 coding sequence is TGTGCCAGCAGTCATCTTGGACAGGGGGCGTCTGGGGCCAACGTCCTGACTTTC. This translates into CASSHLGQGASGANVLTF.

This chain joins TRBV4-1 and TRBJ1-5; TRBD1 aligns across 11 bases. CDR3 length equals 15 residues. The germline CDR1 and CDR2 sequences are MGHRA and YSYEKL. V shed 5 bases and J 5 bases; nucleotides not matched to a gene: 5. The CDR3 bases are TGCGCCAGCAGCTGGACAGGGGGCCTGGATCAGCCCCAGCATTTT. Amino acid sequence: CASSWTGGLDQPQHF.

V usage is TRBV11-2 and J usage is TRBJ2-7, with D perhaps matching TRBD2 (7 bases). Germline V gene data show CDR1 as SGHAT and CDR2 as FQNNGV. V was shortened by 2 bases and J by 4 bases, with 12 bases between the two germline ends. The CDR3 runs to 14 residues. In nucleotides, the CDR3 is TGTGCCAGCAGCTTATACAGGGAGGGGTACGAGCAGTACTTC. Its protein is CASSLYREGYEQYF. Drawing the rest from reference TRBV11-2 and TRBJ2-7, the complete variable domain is EAGVAQSPRYKIIEKRQSVAFWCNPISGHATLYWYQQILGQGPKLLIQFQNNGVVDDSQLPKDRFSAERLKGVDSTLKIQPAKLEDSAVYLCASSLYREGYEQYFGPGTRLTVT.

This clone was recorded once. The chain couples TRBV6-6 to TRBJ1-5; possibly TRBD1 for D (5 bases). CDR1 is MNHNY and CDR2 is SVGAGI in the germline V gene (reference sequence). V was clipped by 5 bases and J by 2 bases, with 10 bases between them. The CDR3 is 14 residues long. CDR3 coding DNA: TGTGCCAGCAGTGCAGGGTCGGGCAATCAGCCCCAGCATTTT. Translated, it gives CASSAGSGNQPQHF.

This sequence joins TRBV15 and TRBJ1-2; 7 positions match TRBD1. CDR1 LNHNV and CDR2 YYDKDF come from the germline V gene (reference sequence). Trimming took 0 bases from V and 3 from J; bases not matched to a gene: 4. The CDR3 has 15 residues. This CDR3 is CATSRDLQGHYGYTF. The CDR3 DNA follows: TGTGCCACCAGCAGAGATTTACAGGGGCACTATGGCTACACCTTC.

This clone was seen once. The chain employs TRBV2 and TRBJ1-5; 9 bases line up with TRBD1. The germline V gene encodes CDR1 SNHLY and CDR2 FYNNEI. With V trimmed by 7 bases and J by 4 bases, 8 bases remained unmatched. The CDR3 loop spans 15 amino acids. The CDR3 nucleotides read TGTGCCAGCAATCTACAGGGGGCCTTGAATCAGCCCCAGCATTTT. Residues: CASNLQGALNQPQHF.

The gene calls are TRBV21-1 and TRBJ1-4; the table's D call of TRBD1 was not tested on the DNA. TRBV21-1 is a pseudogene locus. This CDR3 spans 18 amino acids. The CDR3 reads CASRSTYRGFATNEKLFF. The DNA for the CDR3 is TGTGCCAGCAGGAGCACGTACAGGGGGTTTGCAACTAATGAAAAACTGTTTTTT.

The V gene is TRBV5-1, the J gene TRBJ1-4, with 9 bases lining up with TRBD1. The germline CDR1 and CDR2 sequences are SGHRS and YFSETQ. This CDR3 has 16 residues. V lost 2 bases and J lost 1; bases outside the gene matches: 3. CDR3 DNA: TGCGCCAGCAGCTTACAGGGGGCAGGAACTAATGAAAAACTGTTTTTT. Residues: CASSLQGAGTNEKLFF.

This clone was picked up many times. The chain combines TRBV18 with TRBJ2-2; the match to TRBD1 covers 11 bases. Germline CDR1 reads KGHSH; CDR2 reads LQKENI. CDR3 length equals 14 residues. V dropped 8 bases and J dropped 6; count of bases not matched to a gene: 5. The CDR3, as DNA: TGTGCCAGCCGCCCGGGACAGGGGGCCGGGGAGCTGTTTTTT. Translation gives CASRPGQGAGELFF.

The V and J genes are TRBV15 and TRBJ2-7; 14 bases match TRBD2. There are 17 residues in the CDR3. Germline CDR1 is LNHNV and CDR2 is YYDKDF (reference sequence). J gave up 5 bases and V 1 base, and 7 bases lay outside the gene matches. CDR3 sequence reads: CATSRVRGLAGDHEQYF. The CDR3 nucleotides are TGTGCCACCAGCAGAGTCCGGGGACTAGCGGGAGACCACGAGCAGTACTTC.

This clone was observed a single time. This chain joins TRBV7-9 and TRBJ2-7; 7 nucleotides align to TRBD1. There are 16 residues in the CDR3. CDR1 and CDR2 from the germline V gene are SEHNR and FQNEAQ (reference sequence). Trimming at V came to 3 bases and at J to 0 bases, leaving 8 bases not matched to a gene. DNA for the CDR3: TGTGCCAGCAGCTTCACTACAGGGGTTTTCTCCTACGAGCAGTACTTC. Translating gives CASSFTTGVFSYEQYF. The full variable domain, rest sourced from reference TRBV7-9 and TRBJ2-7, is DTGVSQNPRHKITKRGQNVTFRCDPISEHNRLYWYRQTLGQGPEFLTYFQNEAQLEKSRLLSDRFSAERPKGSFSTLEIQRTEQGDSAMYLCASSFTTGVFSYEQYFGPGTRLTVT.